This TCR beta chain stems from a study of sequential checkpoint blockade in melanoma. This CDR3 contains 16 residues. V gave up 1 base and J gave up 5 bases; unmatched junction bases: 9. The V gene's germline CDR1 is SGHNT and CDR2 YYREEE (reference sequence). The sample's treatment: randomized to nivolumab then ipilimumab (arm A) or the reverse (arm B). TCRdb's copy holds only in-frame clones and misses some; the assay was immunoSEQ multiplex PCR. The sample has several thousand clones, 57% seen once. The J gene is TRBJ2-1, the V gene TRBV5-4, with 7 bases identical to TRBD2. Source: CD8+ T cells sorted from blood (inferred from file names), taken from a patient given nivolumab and ipilimumab in sequence. The receptor's source is a human donor with melanoma. Here the CDR3 reads CASSLLAGVDNNEQFF. CDR3 coding DNA: TGTGCCAGCAGCTTGCTTGCGGGAGTAGACAACAATGAGCAGTTCTTC.